These 20 T cell receptor beta chains originate from one sample sequenced in a study of spatial heterogeneity in lung cancer. TCRdb analysed the 5' RACE reads with MiXCR anew, one entry per CDR3 protein. The sample yields some 50,000 distinct CDR3 sequences, about 7.6% seen once. Time point noted: sample taken at primary tumor resection. Unsorted tumor, nontumor lung tissue or cryopreserved PBMC supplied the whole RNA. Sequencing used PBMCs, obtained at surgery. These receptors were obtained from a female donor with early-stage non-small cell lung cancer.

A few counts support this clonotype. V and J are TRBV15 and TRBJ2-5, with TRBD2 matching 7 bases. V shed 3 bases and J 5 bases; nucleotides not matched to a gene: 24. This CDR3 comprises 20 residues. CDR1 LNHNV and CDR2 YYDKDF come from the germline V gene (reference sequence). CDR3 protein: CATSRESGVWKHRETETQYF. As DNA, the CDR3 is TGTGCCACCAGCAGGGAGAGCGGGGTTTGGAAACACCGAGAGACGGAGACCCAGTACTTC. Full variable domain (remainder filled in from reference TRBV15 and TRBJ2-5): DAMVIQNPRYQVTQFGKPVTLSCSQTLNHNVMYWYQQKSSQAPKLLFHYYDKDFNNEADTPDNFQSRRPNTSFCFLDIRSPGLGDTAMYLCATSRESGVWKHRETETQYFGPGTRLLVL.

The V call is TRBV5-4, the J call TRBJ2-2; 7 nucleotides match TRBD2. Per the germline V gene, CDR1 is SGHNT and CDR2 is YYREEE (reference sequence). V dropped 0 bases and J dropped 5; count of bases not matched to a gene: 7. This CDR3 has 16 residues. The CDR3 DNA reads TGTGCCAGCAGCTTGGGACTAGCCGGGGGGACCGGGGAGCTGTTTTTT. Translation gives CASSLGLAGGTGELFF.

About this clonotype itself: Possible read error: a much larger clone is one base away. V usage is TRBV20-1 and J usage is TRBJ1-5, with a tentative D call TRBD1 (6 bases). The germline CDR1 and CDR2 sequences are DFQATT and SNEGSKA (reference sequence). The CDR3 spans 13 residues. CDR3 loop: CSVRNRVNQPQHF. In DNA, the CDR3 is TGCAGTGTTAGAAACAGGGTTAATCAGCCCCAGCATTTT.

This clonotype was detected ten times or more. The chain links TRBV18 to TRBJ1-5; D unresolved. The CDR3 is 13 residues long. The V and J ends lost 2 bases and 4 bases respectively, with 6 bases between them. Germline V gives CDR1 KGHSH, CDR2 LQKENI. Here the CDR3 reads CASSPVQNQPQHF. The CDR3 DNA is TGTGCCAGCTCACCAGTTCAGAATCAGCCCCAGCATTTT.

As for this clonotype: One end of the junction is discordant with germline, which a read error may explain. This rearrangement joins TRBV19 to TRBJ1-2, with D uncertain. In germline, CDR1 is LNHDA, CDR2 SQIVND (reference sequence). This CDR3 region has 12 residues. The chain's CDR3 is CATSGLNYGDTF. In DNA form, the CDR3 reads TGTGCCACCTCAGGACTGAACTATGGCGACACCTTC.

This clonotype turned up a few times. V and J are TRBV19 and TRBJ2-1; 7 bases match TRBD2. The germline V gene encodes CDR1 LNHDA and CDR2 SQIVND (reference sequence). The CDR3 spans 15 residues. Losses at the gene ends were 7 bases for V and 4 bases for J; bases not matched to a gene: 10. The chain's CDR3 is CASTMGLRNYNEQFF. Written as DNA, the CDR3 is TGTGCCAGTACCATGGGACTAAGAAATTACAATGAGCAGTTCTTC.

This clonotype was seen only once. The chain joins TRBV5-5 to TRBJ1-2; D remains unclear. The V and J ends lost 0 bases and 8 bases respectively, with 14 bases between them. The CDR3 loop spans 14 amino acids. CDR1 SGHKS and CDR2 YYEKEE come from the germline V gene (reference sequence). CDR3 amino acids: CASSLEAPPRGYTF. The CDR3 region has the DNA TGTGCCAGCAGCTTGGAGGCGCCGCCTCGGGGCTACACCTTC.

The rearrangement uses TRBV5-5 and TRBJ2-2; weak D call: TRBD2 (5 bases). Per the germline V gene, CDR1 is SGHKS and CDR2 is YYEKEE (reference sequence). CDR3 length: 13 residues. Trimming stripped 4 bases from V and 7 bases from J, with 11 bases between. The CDR3 sequence: CASSPAGGGELFF. The CDR3, as DNA: TGTGCCAGCAGCCCAGCCGGAGGCGGGGAGCTGTTTTTT.

The genes are TRBV6-5 and TRBJ2-7; tentative D call: TRBD1 (6 bases). V lost 6 bases to trimming and J lost 1 base, with 19 bases between them. The CDR3 is 16 residues long. Germline lookup yields CDR1 MNHEY and CDR2 SVGAGI. The CDR3 nucleotides are TGTGCCAGCAGGCGGTCCCCCCGACAGGATTCCTACGAGCAGTACTTC. The encoded protein is CASRRSPRQDSYEQYF.

This clonotype showed up just a few times. This sequence joins TRBV6-2 or TRBV6-3 and TRBJ1-1; D gene unclear. The CDR3 loop spans 14 amino acids. CDR1 is MNHEY, CDR2 SVGEGT, per germline. Trimming cost V 3 bases and J 5 bases, with 13 bases left between them. The CDR3 is CASSYIFDGTEAFF. The DNA for the CDR3 is TGTGCCAGCAGTTATATATTTGATGGTACTGAAGCTTTCTTT.

In this sample, this clonotype turned up many times. The chain recombines TRBV15 with TRBJ1-5; TRBD1 is a possible D gene (6 bases). This CDR3 is built from 16 residues. Germline assignment: CDR1 LNHNV and CDR2 YYDKDF (reference sequence). Trimming stripped 4 bases from V and 0 bases from J, with 13 bases between. The chain's CDR3 is CATSIRGGYSNQPQHF. DNA of the CDR3: TGTGCCACCAGCATAAGGGGGGGTTATAGCAATCAGCCCCAGCATTTT.

The sample holds many counts of this clonotype. The CDR3 reads CASKPSSLAGGDNEQFF. The CDR3 DNA follows: TGTGCCAGCAAGCCTTCATCTCTAGCGGGGGGTGATAATGAGCAGTTCTTC. The rearrangement uses TRBV2 and TRBJ2-1; 11 positions agree with TRBD2. With V trimmed by 7 bases and J by 7 bases, 15 bases remained unmatched. Germline CDR1 is SNHLY and CDR2 is FYNNEI. CDR3 length: 17 residues.

This clonotype has a count of ten or more. The chain uses TRBV9 and TRBJ2-2; D is uncertain. The V and J ends lost 0 bases and 7 bases respectively, with 10 bases between them. The CDR3 is made up of 14 amino acids. In germline, CDR1 is SGDLS, CDR2 YYNGEE. This CDR3 reads CASSVGGTGGELFF. CDR3 nucleotides: TGTGCCAGCAGCGTAGGAGGAACCGGCGGGGAGCTGTTTTTT.

This clonotype was seen more than once but under ten times. The chain employs TRBV6-1 and TRBJ2-3; the D gene is possibly TRBD1 (5 bases). Trimming left V 5 bases short and J 2 bases short, with 8 bases between. The CDR3 has 13 amino acids. CDR1 is MNHNS, CDR2 SASEGT, per germline. The chain's CDR3 is CASSTGTTDTQYF. The CDR3 region has the DNA TGTGCCAGCAGTACAGGTACCACAGATACGCAGTATTTT.

There are many counts of this clonotype. The gene calls are TRBV7-6 and TRBJ2-6, with 8 bases that match TRBD1. Germline V CDR1 and CDR2: SGHVS, FNYEAQ. V trimming: 0 bases; J trimming: 0 bases; junction bases outside the gene matches: 10. The length of the CDR3 is 20 residues. The CDR3 loop is CASSLAQSGQGPSGANVLTF. The CDR3 DNA is TGTGCCAGCAGCTTAGCGCAGTCTGGACAGGGCCCCTCTGGGGCCAACGTCCTGACTTTC.

This clonotype appeared many times. The chain recombines TRBV19 with TRBJ2-2; tentatively, D is TRBD1 (6 bases). This CDR3 has 14 amino acids. V was cut by 5 bases and J by 5 bases, with 12 bases left in between. CDR1 LNHDA and CDR2 SQIVND come from the germline V gene (reference sequence). The CDR3 coding sequence is TGTGCCAGTAGTTTGGGGGCAGGGACCGGGGAGCTGTTTTTT. Translated: CASSLGAGTGELFF.

This clonotype was seen many times. The chain is built from TRBV24-1 and TRBJ2-1; 15 nucleotides agree with TRBD2. After removal of 2 bases from V and 9 bases from J, the junction contained 10 bases not matched to a gene. This CDR3 is built from 18 residues. Germline V gives CDR1 KGHDR, CDR2 SFDVKD. Written as DNA, the CDR3 is TGTGCCACCAGTGATTCGAGATGGACTAGCGGGGGGGCGAGTGAGCAGTTCTTC. Protein sequence: CATSDSRWTSGGASEQFF.

This clonotype was observed a handful of times. The chain joins TRBV5-1 to TRBJ2-7; 8 positions match TRBD2. The CDR3 sequence is 17 residues long. Per the germline V gene, CDR1 is SGHRS and CDR2 is YFSETQ. Trimming removed 0 bases from V and 1 base from J; junction bases left unmatched: 9. The CDR3 protein is CASSLEVAGGRSYEQYF. The CDR3 nucleotides are TGCGCCAGCAGCTTGGAAGTGGCGGGGGGCCGATCCTACGAGCAGTACTTC.

The V gene is TRBV12-3 or TRBV12-4, the J gene TRBJ2-2; TRBD1 is a possible D gene (6 bases). V lost 6 bases to trimming and J lost 4 bases, with 12 bases between them. The CDR3 covers 14 residues. The CDR3 protein is CASSVDSLTGELFF. The CDR3 DNA reads TGTGCCAGCAGCGTGGACAGCCTCACCGGGGAGCTGTTTTTT.

This sequence joins TRBV12-3 or TRBV12-4 and TRBJ1-3, with D unclear. Trimming left V 2 bases short and J 4 bases short, with 3 bases between. The CDR3 is made up of 12 amino acids. The CDR3 is CASSLLGNTIYF. The CDR3, as DNA: TGTGCCAGCAGTTTACTGGGAAACACCATATATTTT.